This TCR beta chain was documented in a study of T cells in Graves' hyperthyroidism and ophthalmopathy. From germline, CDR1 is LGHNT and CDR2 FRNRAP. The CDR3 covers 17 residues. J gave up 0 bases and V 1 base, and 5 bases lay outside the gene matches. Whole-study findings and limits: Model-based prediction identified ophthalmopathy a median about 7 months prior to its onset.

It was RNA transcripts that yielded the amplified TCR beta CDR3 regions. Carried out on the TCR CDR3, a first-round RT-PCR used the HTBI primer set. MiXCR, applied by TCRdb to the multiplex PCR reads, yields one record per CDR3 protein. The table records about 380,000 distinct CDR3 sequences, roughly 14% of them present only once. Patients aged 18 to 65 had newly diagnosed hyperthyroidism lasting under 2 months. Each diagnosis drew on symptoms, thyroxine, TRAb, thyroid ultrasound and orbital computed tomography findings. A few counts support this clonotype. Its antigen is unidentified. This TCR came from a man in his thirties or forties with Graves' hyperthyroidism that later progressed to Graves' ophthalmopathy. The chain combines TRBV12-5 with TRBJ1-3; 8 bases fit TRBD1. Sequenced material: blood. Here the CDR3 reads CASGLGGQGLSGNTIYF. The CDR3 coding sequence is TGTGCTAGTGGTTTGGGCGGACAGGGACTCTCTGGAAACACCATATATTTT.